This T cell receptor (beta chain) comes out of a study of blood T cells in healthy people across ages. Researchers isolated at least 7 million PBMCs per sample. The J segment lost 8 bases and the V segment lost 2 bases, leaving 9 bases of the junction unmatched. The germline V gene has CDR1 DFQATT and CDR2 SNEGSKA (reference sequence). The CDR3 has 14 amino acids. Then a second PCR, running roughly 7 to 11 cycles, was carried out with a sample-barcoded 5' primer and a J-beta primer mix. TCRdb reanalysed the 5' RACE reads using MiXCR and keeps one entry per CDR3 protein. Here the sample spans 1.5 million or so distinct CDR3 sequences, roughly 43% being singletons.

This TCR was sampled from a woman aged 18-29 years in good health. The chain uses TRBV20-1 and TRBJ2-1, with 7 bases fitting TRBD2. Sample: blood. CDR3: CSARFAGEADEQFF. CDR3 sequence (DNA): TGCAGTGCTAGATTTGCGGGAGAAGCCGATGAGCAGTTCTTC.